The next 26 T cell receptor beta chains were all read from a single sample in a study of tumor and adjacent non-tumor tissue in lung cancer. This sample's RNA came from whole unsorted tissue. This non-tumor lung sample came from over 3 cm beyond the tumor edge. A modified ARM-PCR protocol with three rounds of nested PCR amplified TCRbeta. TCRdb reprocessed the multiplex PCR reads via MiXCR and lists one record per CDR3 protein. The sample includes about 110,000 distinct CDR3 sequences, 60% to 70% of them seen just once. The sample was distant non-tumor lung tissue. Every receptor here comes from a man aged 60 to 69 with non-small cell lung cancer.

As concerns this clonotype: The junction differs from germline at one of its ends, possibly a read error. The chain has TRBV5-6 and TRBJ1-1, with D possibly being TRBD1 (5 bases). Germline loops: CDR1 SGHDT, CDR2 YYEEEE. The CDR3 spans 19 residues. The CDR3 region is CTSSSPVARQTPHDAEAFF. The CDR3 bases are TGTACCAGCAGCTCACCCGTGGCGAGACAGACACCTCATGACGCTGAAGCTTTCTTT. The full variable domain, in which reference TRBV5-6 and TRBJ1-1 provide the parts outside the CDR3, is DAGVTQSPTHLIKTRGQQVTLRCSPKSGHDTVSWYQQALGQGPQFIFQYYEEEERQRGNFPDRFSGHQFPNYSSELNVNALLLGDSALYLCTSSSPVARQTPHDAEAFFGQGTRLTVV.

The chain employs TRBV6-2 or TRBV6-3 and TRBJ2-7; D may be TRBD1 (6 bases). The CDR3 runs to 15 residues. The V end was cut by 2 bases, the J end by 4 bases, with 15 bases between. Germline V CDR1 and CDR2: MNHEY, SVGEGT. The CDR3 bases are TGTGCCAGCAGTTACAGGGCTGGGACAATGTACGAGCAGTACTTC. Its protein is CASSYRAGTMYEQYF.

This clonotype was counted ten times or more. This rearrangement joins TRBV4-2 to TRBJ2-3; TRBD1 agrees at 7 bases. With 6 bases clipped from V and 4 bases from J, the junction kept 13 bases outside the gene matches. From germline, CDR1 is LGHNA and CDR2 YNFKEQ. CDR3 size: 16 residues. In DNA form, the CDR3 reads TGTGCCAGCAGTGCCCTTAGGGGGCCTTCGGCAGATACGCAGTATTTT. Its translation: CASSALRGPSADTQYF.

With regard to this clonotype: In this CDR3 the conserved last residue, phenylalanine or tryptophan, is missing, so a read error is likely. V usage is TRBV11-2 and J usage is TRBJ2-6; D may be TRBD1 or TRBD2 (5 bases each). The CDR3 has 16 amino acids. Germline loops: CDR1 SGHAT, CDR2 FQNNGV. The CDR3, as DNA: TGTGCCAGCACCCAAATGGGGGATTTCGGGGCCAATGTCCTGACTCTC. Residues: CASTQMGDFGANVLTL.

This clonotype was observed once. The gene calls are TRBV7-9 and TRBJ2-1, with D unclear. The germline CDR1 and CDR2 sequences are SEHNR and FQNEAQ (reference sequence). The germline V and J ends were trimmed by 8 bases and 0 bases, with 14 bases remaining between them. CDR3 size: 15 residues. The CDR3 region has the DNA TGTGCCAGCGGCCTAACGGGCAGCTCCTACAATGAGCAGTTCTTC. This encodes CASGLTGSSYNEQFF.

The rearrangement links TRBV12-3 or TRBV12-4 to TRBJ2-7; D perhaps matches TRBD2 (5 bases). The CDR3 has 14 amino acids. The ends were cut back, 1 base at V and 8 bases at J, with 15 bases in the middle. As DNA, the CDR3 is TGTGCCAGCAGTTTAGGAACGGGATCCCACAAGCAGTACTTC. Its translation is CASSLGTGSHKQYF.

As to this clonotype: No conserved phenylalanine or tryptophan is present at the end of the CDR3, so a read error is the likely explanation. The V and J genes are TRBV6-1 and TRBJ1-3; D not certain. CDR1 and CDR2 from the germline V gene are MNHNS and SASEGT. V lost 8 bases to trimming and J lost 0 bases, with 11 bases between them. The CDR3 has 14 amino acids. The CDR3 nucleotides read TGTGCCAGCGGCGACGGGCGCTCTGGAAACACCATATATCTT. Its translation is CASGDGRSGNTIYL.

About this clonotype itself: At one of its ends the junction is not consistent with the germline gene, which may arise from a read error. The chain recombines TRBV11-2 with TRBJ2-3, with 7 positions matching TRBD2. This CDR3 region has 17 residues. CDR1 and CDR2 (germline): SGHAT, FQNNGV. CDR3 bases: TGTGCCAACAGCTTAGGGAGGCGGGAGTTGGACACAGATACGCAGTATTTT. It codes for CANSLGRRELDTDTQYF.

The chain employs TRBV29-1 and TRBJ2-7; TRBD2 aligns across 10 bases. Per germline, CDR1 SQVTM and CDR2 ANQGSEA. This CDR3 spans 13 amino acids. The trim removed 4 bases at V and 8 bases at J, leaving 8 bases unmatched. In nucleotides, the CDR3 is TGCAGCGTTGTGCCTAGCGGGAGCCACAAGCAGTACTTC. It encodes CSVVPSGSHKQYF.

The chain joins TRBV5-4 to TRBJ2-7; 10 nucleotides align to TRBD2. The germline CDR1 and CDR2 sequences are SGHNT and YYREEE (reference sequence). The CDR3 has 13 amino acids. V shed 7 bases and J 7 bases; nucleotides not matched to a gene: 8. This CDR3 reads CASYSGRRGEQYF. The CDR3, as DNA: TGTGCCAGCTATAGCGGGAGGCGTGGTGAGCAGTACTTC. The whole variable domain, filled in from reference TRBV5-4 and TRBJ2-7, reads ETGVTQSPTHLIKTRGQQVTLRCSSQSGHNTVSWYQQALGQGPQFIFQYYREEENGRGNFPPRFSGLQFPNYSSELNVNALELDDSALYLCASYSGRRGEQYFGPGTRLTVT.

The sample holds many counts of this clonotype. The rearrangement joins TRBV6-1 to TRBJ2-1, with D maybe TRBD2 (5 bases). V was shortened by 7 bases and J by 2 bases, with 15 bases between the two germline ends. Germline-derived CDR1 and CDR2 are MNHNS and SASEGT. This CDR3 contains 15 residues. The CDR3 sequence is CASTRGSQTYNEQFF. The CDR3, as DNA: TGTGCCAGCACTCGGGGTAGTCAAACCTACAATGAGCAGTTCTTC.

The chain combines TRBV11-1 with TRBJ2-2; tentative D call: TRBD1 (6 bases). The V end lost 5 bases, the J end lost 12 bases, and 28 bases lay between the germline ends. From germline, CDR1 is SGHAT and CDR2 FQDESV (reference sequence). This CDR3 is 17 amino acids long. In DNA form, the CDR3 reads TGTGCCAGCAGCACACAACAGGGATTTCCCGACACCTGGAAGCTGTTTTTT. Translated: CASSTQQGFPDTWKLFF.

Notes on this clonotype: It may be a read error: a sequence one base away is much more abundant. The chain joins TRBV7-9 to TRBJ2-7; D unclear. Germline values: CDR1 SEHNR, CDR2 FQNEAQ (reference sequence). V dropped 1 base and J dropped 9 bases, with 7 bases sitting between them. The CDR3 covers 11 residues. The CDR3 reads CASSLGCLQYF. Written as DNA, the CDR3 is TGTGCCAGCAGCTTAGGGTGCTTGCAGTACTTC.

About this clonotype itself: An end of the junction does not agree with germline; a read error may underlie this. This chain joins TRBV20-1 and TRBJ1-2; the D gene is possibly TRBD1 (5 bases). Germline values: CDR1 DFQATT, CDR2 SNEGSKA (reference sequence). CDR3 length equals 14 residues. CDR3 coding DNA: TGCAGTCCCTCGGACAAGGCGACGGGATATGGCTACATCTTC. Encoded protein: CSPSDKATGYGYIF.

In the case of this clonotype: Given the absence of the conserved phenylalanine or tryptophan at the CDR3 end, a read error is likely. This rearrangement joins TRBV11-2 to TRBJ2-2, with D perhaps given as TRBD1 or TRBD2 (6 bases each). The CDR3 sequence is 17 residues long. From germline, CDR1 is SGHAT and CDR2 FQNNGV. In DNA form, the CDR3 reads TGTGCCAGCAGCTTAGAGGTTACAGGGTCAAACACCGGGGGGCTGTTTTCT. As protein: CASSLEVTGSNTGGLFS.

Concerning this clonotype itself: A read error may account for a junction end that differs from germline. V and J are TRBV7-9 and TRBJ2-1; perhaps TRBD1 as D (6 bases). CDR1 and CDR2 (germline): SEHNR, FQNEAQ (reference sequence). The CDR3 is made up of 14 amino acids. Written as DNA, the CDR3 is TGTGCCAGCACCGTTGGGGGCTCCTACAATGAGCAGATCTTC. This gives the protein CASTVGGSYNEQIF.

This rearrangement joins TRBV28 to TRBJ2-7; 7 positions match TRBD1. With V trimmed by 2 bases and J by 2 bases, 6 bases remained unmatched. The CDR3 extends over 15 amino acids. Germline assignment: CDR1 MDHEN and CDR2 SYDVKM. For the CDR3, the DNA is TGTGCCAGCAGTTTACTGATACAGGGGCCCTACGAGCAGTACTTC. Residues: CASSLLIQGPYEQYF.

Worth noting for this clonotype: This may come from a read error, since a much larger clone is one base off. This rearrangement joins TRBV7-9 to TRBJ1-3, with unresolved D. The germline gives CDR1 SEHNR, CDR2 FQNEAQ (reference sequence). The CDR3 consists of 15 residues. V lost 0 bases and J lost 0, with 6 bases in between. This CDR3 is CASSLASLSGNTIYF. CDR3 in DNA: TGTGCCAGCAGCTTAGCTTCTCTCTCTGGAAACACCATATATTTT.

As for this clonotype: A much larger clone differs by one base, so this may be a read error. The chain combines TRBV28 with TRBJ1-1, with unresolved D. Between the trimmed V and J ends, which lost 2 bases and 9 bases, there was a span of 13 bases. The CDR3 loop spans 13 amino acids. Germline V CDR1 and CDR2: MDHEN, SYDVKM. CDR3 nucleotide sequence: TGTGCCAGCAGTTTAAGTTCGACCAGGCAAGCTTTCTTT. It encodes CASSLSSTRQAFF.

This clonotype was recorded at least ten times. The rearrangement joins TRBV5-4 to TRBJ2-7, with TRBD2 matching over 9 bases. Germline CDR1 SGHNT, CDR2 YYREEE (reference sequence). After removal of 10 bases from V and 2 bases from J, the junction contained 4 bases not matched to a gene. The CDR3 extends over 12 amino acids. The CDR3: CAYRTSAYEQYF. The CDR3 nucleotides are TGTGCCTACCGGACTAGCGCCTACGAGCAGTACTTC.

The V and J genes are TRBV29-1 and TRBJ2-2; 8 nucleotides agree with TRBD1. CDR1 SQVTM and CDR2 ANQGSEA come from the germline V gene. The CDR3 has 16 residues. The CDR3 DNA follows: TGCAACGCTGAAGATCTGCGACAGGGGAAAATGGTTGAGCTGTTTTTT. It yields the protein CNAEDLRQGKMVELFF.

This clonotype came up many times. This chain connects TRBV12-3 or TRBV12-4 to TRBJ2-2; 7 positions agree with TRBD1. The trim removed 5 bases at V and 2 bases at J, leaving 5 bases unmatched. This CDR3 contains 15 residues. CDR3 DNA sequence: TGTGCCAGCAGTCCGCGGACAGGCAACACCGGGGAGCTGTTTTTT. As protein: CASSPRTGNTGELFF.

V and J are TRBV5-1 and TRBJ1-1, with D unresolved. CDR3 length: 14 residues. Germline-derived CDR1 and CDR2 are SGHRS and YFSETQ. Trimming shortened V by 0 bases and J by 3 bases, and 9 bases separated the two germline ends. The CDR3 sequence is CASSLAGMDTEAFF. The DNA for the CDR3 is TGCGCCAGCAGCTTGGCGGGAATGGACACTGAAGCTTTCTTT.

The chain carries TRBV6-5 and TRBJ1-2; a weak D match, TRBD1 (5 bases). V was shortened by 7 bases and J by 3 bases, with 18 bases between the two germline ends. Germline CDR1 and CDR2: MNHEY and SVGAGI. The CDR3 totals 15 residues. Here the CDR3 reads CASIRSGLGDYGYTF. CDR3 sequence (DNA): TGTGCCAGCATTCGTTCAGGGCTCGGGGACTATGGCTACACCTTC.

Only a few counts were recorded for this clonotype. Because it lacks the conserved phenylalanine or tryptophan at the end, this CDR3 is likely a read error. The chain uses TRBV6-6 and TRBJ2-3, with 8 bases aligning to TRBD1. V shed 6 bases, J shed 0 bases, and the junction held 5 bases outside the gene matches. The CDR3 totals 15 residues. Germline CDR1 MNHNY, CDR2 SVGAGI (reference sequence). CDR3 region: CASSLRDRSTDTQYI. As DNA, the CDR3 is TGTGCCAGCAGCCTCCGGGACAGGAGCACAGATACGCAGTATATT.

As regards this clonotype: Because the CDR3 is missing its conserved closing phenylalanine or tryptophan, this is likely a read error. The gene calls are TRBV6-5 and TRBJ1-1, with a weak D call TRBD1 (5 bases). The CDR3 runs 15 residues. V shed 2 bases and J shed 11 bases, with 21 bases lying between them. Looked up from germline, CDR1 is MNHEY and CDR2 is SVGAGI. CDR3 amino acids: CASSYRAQSQGWAFS. The CDR3 bases are TGTGCCAGCAGTTACAGGGCCCAGAGTCAGGGATGGGCTTTCTCT.